Listed here are 26 T cell receptor beta chains from one sample, sequenced in a study of blood T cell repertoires in COVID-19. The table came from immunoSEQ multiplex PCR; TCRdb's copy has only in-frame clones and leaves some out. This sample has about 100,000 clones; 65% to 85% occur once, and the top ten carry roughly a sixth. The material sequenced was peripheral blood. These TCRs come from a woman aged 55-70 years with acute or convalescent COVID-19.

This sequence joins TRBV6-6 and TRBJ1-5, with D tentatively TRBD1 (6 bases). CDR3 size: 13 residues. V was trimmed by 2 bases and J by 7 bases, leaving 9 bases between them. Germline-derived CDR1 and CDR2 are MNHNY and SVGAGI (reference sequence). The CDR3 DNA follows: TGTGCCAGCAGTTACCCGGACAGCCAGCCCCAGCATTTT. Translation: CASSYPDSQPQHF.

The chain carries TRBV18 and TRBJ2-5, with TRBD1 identical over 8 bases. From germline, CDR1 is KGHSH and CDR2 LQKENI. Trimming removed 4 bases from V and 5 bases from J; junction bases left unmatched: 6. The CDR3 is 14 residues long. CDR3 in amino acids: CASSRTGYQETQYF. CDR3 in DNA: TGTGCCAGCTCACGGACAGGGTATCAGGAGACCCAGTACTTC.

This chain connects TRBV5-8 to TRBJ1-5; D is possibly TRBD1 (5 bases). The CDR3 has 15 residues. The V gene's germline CDR1 is SGHTS and CDR2 YDEGEE. Trimming shortened V by 9 bases and J by 3 bases, and 19 bases separated the two germline ends. CDR3 DNA: TGTGCCACCGGGAGCGGGGCTGTGATCAATCAGCCCCAGCATTTT. Translation: CATGSGAVINQPQHF.

This chain links TRBV6-5 with TRBJ1-1, with 7 bases that match TRBD1. Per the germline V gene, CDR1 is MNHEY and CDR2 is SVGAGI. The CDR3 consists of 13 residues. Germline trimming cut 7 bases from V and 7 bases from J; bases unmatched to any gene: 9. Here the CDR3 reads CASTRRQGGEAFF. CDR3 coding DNA: TGTGCCAGCACTCGAAGACAGGGAGGTGAAGCTTTCTTT.

The genes are TRBV5-6 and TRBJ2-3; the match to TRBD1 covers 10 bases. Per the germline V gene, CDR1 is SGHDT and CDR2 is YYEEEE. CDR3 length equals 16 residues. The ends lost 2 bases at V and 0 bases at J; junction bases unmatched: 3. The CDR3 protein is CASSFRGQGSTDTQYF. CDR3 nucleotides: TGTGCCAGCAGCTTCCGGGGACAGGGGAGCACAGATACGCAGTATTTT.

The gene calls are TRBV6-5 and TRBJ2-5; a possible D gene is TRBD2 (6 bases). With 7 bases removed from V and 1 base from J, the gap between germline ends came to 16 bases. This CDR3 is built from 15 residues. The germline V gene encodes CDR1 MNHEY and CDR2 SVGAGI. CDR3: CASTILGGFQETQYF. The CDR3 DNA is TGTGCCAGCACAATACTCGGGGGATTCCAAGAGACCCAGTACTTC.

This clone was counted ten times or more. The rearrangement joins TRBV12-3 or TRBV12-4 to TRBJ1-1; D remains unclear. CDR3 length equals 13 residues. V lost 1 base and J 7 bases, leaving 10 bases between the germline ends. CDR3 sequence: CASSLDRWSEAFF. DNA of the CDR3: TGTGCCAGCAGTTTAGATCGGTGGAGTGAAGCTTTCTTT.

This chain links TRBV7-2 with TRBJ2-1; D gene ambiguous. V lost 7 bases and J lost 6, with 19 bases in between. The CDR3 sequence is 15 residues long. Germline lookup yields CDR1 SGHTA and CDR2 FQGNSA. CDR3 amino acids: CASTPRRVVGNEQFF. DNA for the CDR3: TGTGCCAGCACCCCCCGTCGGGTAGTCGGCAATGAGCAGTTCTTC.

The genes are TRBV7-9 and TRBJ1-2; 7 bases map to TRBD1. Germline V gene lookup returns CDR1 SEHNR and CDR2 FQNEAQ (reference sequence). The CDR3 length is 14 residues. V shed 5 bases, J shed 8 bases, and the junction held 11 bases outside the gene matches. In DNA, the CDR3 is TGTGCCAGCAGCAGTACAGGGGTCCTATTGGGCTACACCTTC. It encodes CASSSTGVLLGYTF.

This clone was recorded a few times. The chain links TRBV27 to TRBJ1-1; 8 bases align to TRBD1. V gave up 5 bases and J gave up 0 bases; unmatched junction bases: 2. The germline V gene encodes CDR1 MNHEY and CDR2 SMNVEV (reference sequence). This CDR3 is 14 amino acids long. The CDR3: CASSLTGVNTEAFF. CDR3 coding DNA: TGTGCCAGCAGTCTGACAGGGGTGAACACTGAAGCTTTCTTT.

This chain connects TRBV19 to TRBJ1-6; no clear D. With 10 bases removed from V and 7 bases from J, the gap between germline ends came to 14 bases. The CDR3 contains 13 residues. Germline loops: CDR1 LNHDA, CDR2 SQIVND (reference sequence). The CDR3 protein is CATQEGWNSPLHF. In DNA form, the CDR3 reads TGTGCCACCCAAGAGGGTTGGAATTCACCCCTCCACTTT.

This chain links TRBV7-2 with TRBJ2-7; a possible D gene is TRBD1 (6 bases). V lost 3 bases and J 2 bases, leaving 11 bases between the germline ends. This CDR3 is built from 14 residues. CDR1 is SGHTA and CDR2 is FQGNSA in the germline V gene. In nucleotides, the CDR3 is TGTGCCAGCAGCTTGACAGGTAACCCCTACGAGCAGTACTTC. Translated, it gives CASSLTGNPYEQYF.

This sequence joins TRBV2 and TRBJ2-5; 9 bases line up with TRBD2. V lost 11 bases, J lost 5 bases, and 6 bases stayed unmatched. This CDR3 is 12 amino acids long. The germline V gene encodes CDR1 SNHLY and CDR2 FYNNEI. The CDR3 region has the DNA TGTGCCCCTGGGCGGGGGGGGGAGACCCAGTACTTC. This encodes CAPGRGGETQYF.

This clone is a singleton in its sample. The chain is built from TRBV7-3 and TRBJ1-1, with D maybe TRBD1 (6 bases). In germline, CDR1 is SGHTA, CDR2 FQGTGA. CDR3 length: 14 amino acids. V lost 5 bases, J lost 4 bases, and 14 bases lay in between. The CDR3 spells CASSPTDRLTEAFF. As DNA, the CDR3 is TGTGCCAGCAGCCCGACGGACAGACTCACTGAAGCTTTCTTT.

This rearrangement joins TRBV7-8 to TRBJ1-5, with D possibly matching TRBD1 (5 bases). Per the germline V gene, CDR1 is SGHVS and CDR2 is FQNEAQ. This CDR3 is 14 amino acids long. Trimming stripped 3 bases from V and 3 bases from J, with 9 bases between. The CDR3 DNA is TGTGCCAGCAGCTTCGACAGAAACAATCAGCCCCAGCATTTT. Translation gives CASSFDRNNQPQHF.

The V call is TRBV28, the J call TRBJ2-6; tentatively, D is TRBD2 (6 bases). V was shortened by 5 bases and J by 0 bases, with 11 bases between the two germline ends. This CDR3 has 16 residues. Germline V gives CDR1 MDHEN, CDR2 SYDVKM. The CDR3 protein is CASSRAGSSGANVLTF. The CDR3 DNA follows: TGTGCCAGCAGTCGAGCCGGGAGCTCTGGGGCCAACGTCCTGACTTTC.

V and J are TRBV20-1 and TRBJ2-5; 10 bases match TRBD2. With 3 bases clipped from V and 2 bases from J, the junction kept 6 bases outside the gene matches. Germline assignment: CDR1 DFQATT and CDR2 SNEGSKA (reference sequence). The CDR3 sequence is 15 residues long. The CDR3 nucleotides read TGCAGTGCTAGTCCAGCGGGGGGGCTACAAGAGACCCAGTACTTC. Residues: CSASPAGGLQETQYF.

V and J are TRBV10-3 and TRBJ1-1; maybe TRBD1 (5 bases). Germline loops: CDR1 ENHRY, CDR2 SYGVKD. Trimming shortened V by 2 bases and J by 7 bases, and 11 bases separated the two germline ends. This CDR3 comprises 13 residues. The CDR3 loop is CAISEIGRDEAFF. CDR3 nucleotide sequence: TGTGCCATCAGTGAGATAGGCAGGGATGAAGCTTTCTTT.

V gene TRBV30 combines with J gene TRBJ1-4, with 8 bases fitting TRBD1. The CDR3 consists of 15 residues. Germline trimming cut 5 bases from V and 0 bases from J; bases unmatched to any gene: 5. Germline V gene data show CDR1 as GTSNPN and CDR2 as SVGIG (reference sequence). CDR3 bases: TGTGCCTGGGGGCGGGACAGGACAACTAATGAAAAACTGTTTTTT. Its translation: CAWGRDRTTNEKLFF. The full variable domain, its missing parts supplied by reference TRBV30 and TRBJ1-4, is SQTIHQWPATLVQPVGSPLSLECTVEGTSNPNLYWYRQAAGRGLQLLFYSVGIGQISSEVPQNLSASRPQDRQFILSSKKLLLSDSGFYLCAWGRDRTTNEKLFFGSGTQLSVL.

V gene TRBV2 combines with J gene TRBJ1-4, with TRBD1 matching 8 bases. Trimming cost V 5 bases and J 5 bases; bases outside gene matches: 7. The CDR3 has 15 amino acids. The germline V gene encodes CDR1 SNHLY and CDR2 FYNNEI. The CDR3 nucleotides are TGTGCCAGCAGTCCCCAGGGGGCTAGGAATGAAAAACTGTTTTTT. Translated: CASSPQGARNEKLFF.

This clone was picked up one time. The chain couples TRBV7-2 to TRBJ1-1; 9 bases line up with TRBD1. The CDR3 is 17 amino acids. V trimming: 5 bases; J trimming: 2 bases; junction bases outside the gene matches: 12. Germline-derived CDR1 and CDR2 are SGHTA and FQGNSA. CDR3 sequence reads: CASSPSLQGASNTEAFF. CDR3 bases: TGTGCCAGCAGCCCCAGTCTACAGGGGGCGTCTAACACTGAAGCTTTCTTT.

The gene calls are TRBV27 and TRBJ2-3; TRBD2 aligns across 7 bases. Germline V lookup: CDR1 MNHEY, CDR2 SMNVEV (reference sequence). The CDR3 runs to 15 residues. Losses at the gene ends were 5 bases for V and 1 base for J; bases not matched to a gene: 6. The CDR3 DNA sequence: TGTGCCAGCAGTGATGCGGGGGACCGCACAGATACGCAGTATTTT. Its translation is CASSDAGDRTDTQYF.

The rearrangement uses TRBV10-3 and TRBJ1-1; possibly TRBD1 for D (5 bases). V dropped 2 bases and J dropped 6 bases, with 13 bases sitting between them. The germline CDR1 and CDR2 sequences are ENHRY and SYGVKD. The CDR3 extends over 14 amino acids. The CDR3 nucleotides are TGTGCCATCAGTGAGAGGGGCCCTGAGGCTGAAGCTTTCTTT. It encodes CAISERGPEAEAFF.

The chain has TRBV5-1 and TRBJ2-2; possible D gene TRBD2, 5 bases. The CDR3 has 15 residues. Trimming left V 0 bases short and J 7 bases short, with 13 bases between. CDR1 is SGHRS and CDR2 is YFSETQ in the germline V gene. This CDR3 reads CASSLAAPRGGELFF. In DNA form, the CDR3 reads TGCGCCAGCAGCTTGGCCGCCCCACGGGGCGGGGAGCTGTTTTTT.

The chain couples TRBV2 to TRBJ1-3; no firm D call. CDR1 and CDR2 from the germline V gene are SNHLY and FYNNEI. V was shortened by 6 bases and J by 3 bases, with 12 bases between the two germline ends. The CDR3 has 14 residues. In DNA, the CDR3 is TGTGCCAGCAGCAATGAGGAAATTGGAAACACCATATATTTT. Translating it yields CASSNEEIGNTIYF.

The V gene is TRBV28, the J gene TRBJ1-6; tentative D call: TRBD1 (5 bases). Germline lookup yields CDR1 MDHEN and CDR2 SYDVKM. The CDR3 consists of 15 residues. Trimming removed 5 bases from V and 2 bases from J, with 10 bases in between. The CDR3 sequence is CASSPDSTYNSPLHF. The CDR3, as DNA: TGTGCCAGCAGTCCCGACAGTACCTATAATTCACCCCTCCACTTT.